One sample yielded the 29 T cell receptor beta chains listed below, sequenced in a study of T cell responses to AZD1222 COVID-19 vaccine. Repertoires were generated with immunoSEQ multiplex PCR, while TCRdb's copy carries only in-frame clones and drops some. There are about 150,000 clones in the sample; roughly 90% occur only once, and about 1.9% lies in the top ten. The sequencing here drew on peripheral blood, taken on day 0 of AZD1222 vaccination. These receptors all stem from an adult in good health.

The chain is built from TRBV12-3 or TRBV12-4 and TRBJ2-2; D unresolved. This CDR3 is 13 amino acids long. V was cut by 2 bases and J by 4 bases, with 5 bases left in between. In DNA, the CDR3 is TGTGCCAGCAGTTTAACCCGCACCGGGGAGCTGTTTTTT. The encoded protein is CASSLTRTGELFF.

The J gene is TRBJ1-2, the V gene TRBV3-1 (or the pseudogene TRBV3-2); 7 bases are shared with TRBD1. The CDR3 spans 15 residues. Germline V CDR1 and CDR2: LGHDT, YNNKEL (reference sequence). The V segment lost 6 bases and the J segment 5 bases; nucleotides outside the gene matches: 12. CDR3 bases: TGTGCCAGCAGGGACACCGGGACAGAGAGGTATGGCTACACCTTC. This encodes CASRDTGTERYGYTF.

The chain recombines TRBV5-4 with TRBJ2-1; D is unresolved. V lost 7 bases, J lost 5 bases, and 25 bases lay in between. The germline V gene encodes CDR1 SGHNT and CDR2 YYREEE (reference sequence). This CDR3 comprises 17 residues. The CDR3 DNA is TGTGCCAGCCAGCCCCACTCCCCACAGAAGCATAACAATGAGCAGTTCTTC. Protein: CASQPHSPQKHNNEQFF.

V is TRBV4-1 and J is TRBJ2-2, with D possibly being TRBD2 (6 bases). This CDR3 has 14 amino acids. V was shortened by 3 bases and J by 6 bases, with 11 bases between the two germline ends. CDR1 MGHRA and CDR2 YSYEKL come from the germline V gene. The CDR3 protein is CASSHQEGSGELFF. CDR3 DNA sequence: TGCGCCAGCAGCCATCAGGAGGGGTCCGGGGAGCTGTTTTTT.

This chain links TRBV13 with TRBJ1-5, with D tentatively TRBD1 (6 bases). Germline CDR1 PRHDT, CDR2 FYEKMQ (reference sequence). V was clipped by 4 bases and J by 6 bases, with 10 bases between them. The CDR3 is made up of 13 amino acids. This CDR3 reads CASSSGAGQPQHF. CDR3 coding DNA: TGTGCCAGCAGCTCAGGGGCGGGTCAGCCCCAGCATTTT.

The chain is built from TRBV6-2 or TRBV6-3 and TRBJ1-1; no clear D gene. The germline V gene encodes CDR1 MNHEY and CDR2 SVGEGT. The CDR3 consists of 12 residues. Trimming removed 6 bases from V and 1 base from J, with 6 bases in between. The CDR3 bases are TGTGCCAGCAGCCGCCGGAACACTGAAGCTTTCTTT. Translation: CASSRRNTEAFF.

The chain carries TRBV6-6 and TRBJ2-7, with D perhaps matching TRBD1 or TRBD2 (6 bases each). The CDR3 length is 14 residues. The germline CDR1 and CDR2 sequences are MNHNY and SVGAGI (reference sequence). V gave up 6 bases and J gave up 4 bases, with 16 bases separating them. The DNA of the CDR3 is TGTGCCAGCAGCTCTCGGGGGCCCCTATACGAGCAGTACTTC. Its translation is CASSSRGPLYEQYF.

The J gene is TRBJ1-6, the V gene TRBV4-3; D is uncertain. This CDR3 region has 12 residues. Germline lookup yields CDR1 LGHNA and CDR2 YSLEER. The ends were cut back, 0 bases at V and 9 bases at J, with 3 bases in the middle. For the CDR3, the DNA is TGCGCCAGCAGCCAAGAGGGTTCACCCCTCCACTTT. Protein sequence: CASSQEGSPLHF.

This clone was seen only once. The chain has TRBV9 and TRBJ1-5; the match to TRBD1 covers 9 bases. Per the germline V gene, CDR1 is SGDLS and CDR2 is YYNGEE. The CDR3 runs to 14 residues. V lost 3 bases, J lost 4 bases, and 2 bases stayed unmatched. CDR3 coding DNA: TGTGCCAGCAGCGGAGGGACAGGGAATCAGCCCCAGCATTTT. Translation: CASSGGTGNQPQHF. The whole variable domain, filled in from reference TRBV9 and TRBJ1-5, reads DSGVTQTPKHLITATGQRVTLRCSPRSGDLSVYWYQQSLDQGLQFLIQYYNGEERAKGNILERFSAQQFPDLHSELNLSSLELGDSALYFCASSGGTGNQPQHFGDGTRLSIL.

The J gene is TRBJ2-7, the V gene TRBV5-4; D call uncertain. Trimming cost V 0 bases and J 3 bases, with 4 bases left between them. In germline, CDR1 is SGHNT, CDR2 YYREEE (reference sequence). CDR3 length equals 12 residues. The chain's CDR3 is CASSLDHYEQYF. As DNA, the CDR3 is TGTGCCAGCAGCTTGGATCACTACGAGCAGTACTTC.

This clone has a single count. V is TRBV2 and J is TRBJ2-5; 8 positions match TRBD2. The CDR3 covers 13 residues. Germline V lookup: CDR1 SNHLY, CDR2 FYNNEI. The V gene end was trimmed by 6 bases and the J gene end by 4 bases; junction bases not matched to a gene: 4. CDR3 region: CASRVAGGETQYF. The CDR3 bases are TGTGCCAGCAGGGTGGCGGGAGGAGAGACCCAGTACTTC.

The V and J genes are TRBV10-3 and TRBJ1-2, with D perhaps TRBD1 (5 bases). The CDR3 spans 12 residues. Germline V CDR1 and CDR2: ENHRY, SYGVKD. V lost 0 bases and J 8 bases, leaving 7 bases between the germline ends. The chain's CDR3 is CAISESAGGYTF. The CDR3 DNA reads TGTGCCATCAGTGAGTCGGCAGGGGGCTACACCTTC.

The chain joins TRBV12-3 or TRBV12-4 to TRBJ2-7, with unresolved D. The CDR3 is made up of 11 amino acids. V dropped 6 bases and J dropped 3 bases, with 6 bases sitting between them. CDR3 loop: CASSPDYEQYF. The CDR3 coding sequence is TGTGCCAGCAGCCCCGACTACGAGCAGTACTTC.

The chain uses TRBV25-1 and TRBJ1-2, with TRBD1 matching 9 bases. Trimming removed 5 bases from V and 4 bases from J; junction bases left unmatched: 5. The CDR3 runs to 14 residues. Germline-derived CDR1 and CDR2 are MGHDK and SYGVNS. The CDR3 coding sequence is TGTGCCAGCAGTACCGGGACAGGGAGCTATGGCTACACCTTC. Amino acid sequence: CASSTGTGSYGYTF.

V and J are TRBV6-5 and TRBJ2-7, with TRBD1 identical over 8 bases. The germline CDR1 and CDR2 sequences are MNHEY and SVGAGI. This CDR3 contains 13 residues. The junction had 3 bases not matched to a gene; V was cut back by 4 bases and J by 4 bases. The CDR3 DNA sequence: TGTGCCAGCAGTTGGACAGGGTTTTACGAGCAGTACTTC. It codes for CASSWTGFYEQYF.

Written as DNA, the CDR3 is TGCGCCAGCAGCCAAGTGATCTCTAGTTCTACGCAGTATTTT. Translating it yields CASSQVISSSTQYF. The gene calls are TRBV4-3 and TRBJ2-3; D remains unclear. The CDR3 runs to 14 residues. Germline-derived CDR1 and CDR2 are LGHNA and YSLEER. With 1 base removed from V and 8 bases from J, the gap between germline ends came to 13 bases.

The chain carries TRBV3-1 (or the pseudogene TRBV3-2) and TRBJ1-6; maybe TRBD1 (6 bases). Deletions cut 3 bases from V and 7 bases from J, with 10 bases between. The CDR3 covers 14 residues. The germline V gene encodes CDR1 LGHDT and CDR2 YNNKEL (reference sequence). This CDR3 reads CASSQGGQNSPLHF. The DNA for the CDR3 is TGTGCCAGCAGCCAGGGAGGACAGAATTCACCCCTCCACTTT.

This chain uses TRBV9 with TRBJ2-7; TRBD1 matches at 8 bases. Germline V gene sequence: CDR1 SGDLS, CDR2 YYNGEE. V lost 4 bases to trimming and J lost 5 bases; unmatched junction nucleotides: 8. The CDR3 has 14 residues. This CDR3 reads CASSRQGLGDEQYF. The CDR3 coding sequence is TGTGCCAGCAGCCGACAGGGGCTCGGGGACGAGCAGTACTTC.

The gene calls are TRBV6-2 or TRBV6-3 and TRBJ1-2; D gene ambiguous. The V end was cut by 3 bases, the J end by 8 bases, with 10 bases between. The CDR3 contains 12 residues. CDR1 is MNHEY and CDR2 is SVGEGT in the germline V gene. CDR3 protein: CASSYDWRGYTF. The CDR3 region has the DNA TGTGCCAGCAGTTATGATTGGAGGGGCTACACCTTC.

The gene calls are TRBV5-4 and TRBJ2-1; tentative D call: TRBD1 (6 bases). In germline, CDR1 is SGHNT, CDR2 YYREEE (reference sequence). The CDR3 length is 14 residues. Trimming took off 4 bases at V and 7 bases at J, with 15 bases between the two ends. The CDR3 sequence is CASSAKTQGNEQFF. CDR3 nucleotide sequence: TGTGCCAGCAGCGCCAAAACACAGGGTAATGAGCAGTTCTTC.

J is TRBJ1-3 and V is TRBV28, with a weak D call TRBD1 (5 bases). The CDR3 runs 18 residues. CDR1 and CDR2 from the germline V gene are MDHEN and SYDVKM. Deletions cut 4 bases from V and 3 bases from J, with 22 bases between. CDR3: CASSSHGDPKAYGNTIYF. In nucleotides, the CDR3 is TGTGCCAGCAGTTCCCACGGGGACCCTAAGGCGTATGGAAACACCATATATTTT.

The chain links TRBV19 to TRBJ2-1, with 10 bases fitting TRBD2. The germline V gene has CDR1 LNHDA and CDR2 SQIVND (reference sequence). Trimming cost V 1 base and J 4 bases; bases outside gene matches: 7. This CDR3 is built from 17 residues. The CDR3 sequence is CASSIGFLAGAYNEQFF. The CDR3 DNA reads TGTGCCAGTAGTATAGGGTTCCTAGCGGGAGCGTACAATGAGCAGTTCTTC.

The chain is built from TRBV9 and TRBJ2-2; D is unresolved. Trimming removed 4 bases at V and 7 bases at J, with 8 bases between. The CDR3 loop spans 12 amino acids. CDR1 is SGDLS and CDR2 is YYNGEE in the germline V gene. The CDR3 sequence: CASSHKDGELFF. The CDR3 DNA reads as TGTGCCAGCAGCCATAAGGACGGGGAGCTGTTTTTT.

The table lists this clone with a count of one. The V and J genes are TRBV7-2 and TRBJ1-5; no reliable D call. The CDR3 is 13 amino acids. CDR1 is SGHTA, CDR2 FQGNSA, per germline. V dropped 3 bases and J dropped 3 bases, with 6 bases sitting between them. The chain's CDR3 is CASSLGHNQPQHF. As DNA, the CDR3 is TGTGCCAGCAGCTTGGGTCACAATCAGCCCCAGCATTTT.

This rearrangement joins TRBV7-9 to TRBJ1-3; 7 nucleotides align to TRBD1. Germline CDR1 reads SEHNR; CDR2 reads FQNEAQ (reference sequence). This CDR3 is 15 amino acids long. Germline trimming cut 5 bases from V and 0 bases from J; bases unmatched to any gene: 4. The CDR3 DNA sequence: TGTGCCAGCAGCCCTCAGGGGGGCTCTGGAAACACCATATATTTT. It is translated as CASSPQGGSGNTIYF.

This chain joins TRBV19 and TRBJ1-5, with D tentatively TRBD1 (5 bases). The CDR3 sequence is 14 residues long. V was cut by 3 bases and J by 4 bases, with 10 bases left in between. Germline V CDR1 and CDR2: LNHDA, SQIVND (reference sequence). DNA for the CDR3: TGTGCCAGTAGTATTTTCCGGGGGAATCAGCCCCAGCATTTT. Amino acid sequence: CASSIFRGNQPQHF.

The chain recombines TRBV10-3 with TRBJ2-7; the D gene is possibly TRBD2 (6 bases). There are 14 residues in the CDR3. Deletions cut 0 bases from V and 6 bases from J, with 12 bases between. CDR1 and CDR2 from the germline V gene are ENHRY and SYGVKD. CDR3 residues: CAISESFEGGEQYF. In nucleotides, the CDR3 is TGTGCCATCAGTGAGTCTTTTGAGGGAGGCGAGCAGTACTTC.

V usage is TRBV5-4 and J usage is TRBJ2-3; TRBD2 matches at 8 bases. V shed 1 base and J 4 bases; nucleotides not matched to a gene: 14. Germline loops: CDR1 SGHNT, CDR2 YYREEE (reference sequence). The CDR3 sequence is 18 residues long. CDR3 in DNA: TGTGCCAGCAGCTTGCGGAACACCGGGGGGGGATCGGCAGATACGCAGTATTTT. This gives the protein CASSLRNTGGGSADTQYF.

In nucleotides, the CDR3 is TGTGCCAGCTCACCAGGGGGGGCGATACGTGGCTACACCTTC. Protein: CASSPGGAIRGYTF. The rearrangement uses TRBV18 and TRBJ1-2, with D tentatively TRBD1 (6 bases). Germline V gene sequence: CDR1 KGHSH, CDR2 LQKENI. V was pared by 2 bases and J by 7 bases, with 14 bases between. The CDR3 totals 14 residues.